This TCR beta chain was identified during a study of shared clonotypes between healthy human individuals. Study-wide findings and caveats: Roughly 4.6% of naive CD4 clonotypes were common to a handful of donors.

In regard to this clone: The antigen remains undetermined.

As defined, naive CD8 cells were CD45RO-negative and positively selected for CCR7, with terminally differentiated effector memory CD45RA+ cells excluded. Sequencing used immunoSEQ multiplex PCR; TCRdb keeps in-frame clones, though not all of them. The sample records 630,000 or so clones, more than 95% being singletons. The sample taken for sequencing was naive CD8+ T cells sorted from blood. The TCR sequence derives from a man younger than 45 in good health.

The CDR3 region has the DNA TGTGCCAGCAGTTTATCGGGTTATAGCAATCAGCCCCAGCATTTT. Protein product: CASSLSGYSNQPQHF. The chain couples TRBV28 to TRBJ1-5; the D is unclear. The CDR3 length is 15 residues. In germline, CDR1 is MDHEN, CDR2 SYDVKM. Trimming removed 1 base at V and 0 bases at J, with 7 bases between.